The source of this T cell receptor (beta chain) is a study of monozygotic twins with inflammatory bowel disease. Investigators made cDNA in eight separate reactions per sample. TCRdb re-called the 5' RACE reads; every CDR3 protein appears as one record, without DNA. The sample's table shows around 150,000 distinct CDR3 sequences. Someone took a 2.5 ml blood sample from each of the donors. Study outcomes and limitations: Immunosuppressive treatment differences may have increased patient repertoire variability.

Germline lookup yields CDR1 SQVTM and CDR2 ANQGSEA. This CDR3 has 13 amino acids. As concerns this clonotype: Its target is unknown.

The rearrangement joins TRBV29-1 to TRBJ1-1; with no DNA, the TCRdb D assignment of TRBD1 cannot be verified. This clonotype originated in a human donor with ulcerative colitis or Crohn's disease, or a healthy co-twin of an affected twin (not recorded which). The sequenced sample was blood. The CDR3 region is CSLEGTGYAEAFF.